These 30 T cell receptor gamma chains were sequenced from one sample in a study of gamma-delta chains in newborns, infants, children. TCRdb reapplied CATT to the reads. This table has more than 2,000 gamma-chain clones, roughly 29% appearing once. Sequenced material: blood. The receptors were gathered from a child who was a newborn, infant or young child, either healthy, febrile or measles-vaccinated (not recorded which).

This clone was recorded a few times. The chain has TRGV9 and TRGJP. Looked up from germline, CDR1 is GITISATS and CDR2 is ISYDGTV (reference sequence). V dropped 3 bases and J dropped 6; count of bases not matched to a gene: 8. The CDR3 runs to 17 residues. The chain's CDR3 is CALWEMMRELGKKIKVF. DNA of the CDR3: TGTGCCTTGTGGGAGATGATGAGAGAGTTGGGCAAAAAAATCAAGGTATTT.

As concerns this clone: One junction end disagrees with the germline gene, perhaps due to a read error. As DNA, the CDR3 is TGTGCCTTGCGGGAGGTCCGCCAAGAGTTGGGCAAAAAAATCAAGGTATTT. This encodes CALREVRQELGKKIKVF. J is TRGJP and V is TRGV9. Germline V lookup: CDR1 GITISATS, CDR2 ISYDGTV (reference sequence). The CDR3 is made up of 17 amino acids.

This clone was found a few times. The sample holds other DNA sequences that translate to the same CDR3. The chain is built from TRGV9 and TRGJP. CDR3 length: 17 amino acids. V was pared by 4 bases and J by 6 bases, with 9 bases of the junction left unmatched. Germline CDR1 reads GITISATS; CDR2 reads ISYDGTV (reference sequence). CDR3 sequence (DNA): TGTGCCTTGTGGGACCCAGACGGAGAGTTGGGCAAAAAAATCAAGGTATTT. This codes for CALWDPDGELGKKIKVF.

This chain links TRGV5 with TRGJ1 or TRGJ2. The CDR3 is 11 residues long. CDR1 is VINAFY and CDR2 is YDVSNSKD in the germline V gene. The trim removed 4 bases at V and 11 bases at J, leaving 8 bases unmatched. The CDR3 reads CATWESPEKLF. CDR3 DNA sequence: TGTGCCACCTGGGAATCACCCGAGAAACTCTTT.

This clone has just a few counts. The sample holds other DNA sequences that translate to the same CDR3. This chain links TRGV9 with TRGJP. The V gene end was trimmed by 1 base and the J gene end by 7 bases; junction bases not matched to a gene: 4. Germline V gene data show CDR1 as GITISATS and CDR2 as ISYDGTV (reference sequence). The CDR3 has 16 residues. CDR3 nucleotides: TGTGCCTTGTGGGAGGTAGGCGAGTTGGGCAAAAAAATCAAGGTATTT. Its translation: CALWEVGELGKKIKVF.

The genes are TRGV3 and TRGJ1 or TRGJ2. The CDR3 extends over 14 amino acids. The germline CDR1 and CDR2 sequences are VTNTFY and YDVSTARD (reference sequence). Germline trimming cut 0 bases from V and 3 bases from J; bases unmatched to any gene: 5. The CDR3 DNA is TGTGCCACCTGGGACAGGCTAGCTTATTATAAGAAACTCTTT. Its translation is CATWDRLAYYKKLF.

The rearrangement uses TRGV5 and TRGJP1. The V gene's germline CDR1 is VINAFY and CDR2 YDVSNSKD. Unmatched junction bases numbered 6, after V lost 3 bases and J lost 8 bases. The CDR3 consists of 13 residues. The CDR3 sequence is CATWDGPGWFKIF. The CDR3 bases are TGTGCCACCTGGGACGGGCCCGGTTGGTTCAAGATATTT.

In its sample, this clone is large. Other nucleotide sequences from this sample produce the same CDR3. V is TRGV9 and J is TRGJP. V shed 0 bases, J shed 4 bases, and the junction held 3 bases outside the gene matches. The CDR3 length is 17 residues. Germline V gives CDR1 GITISATS, CDR2 ISYDGTV (reference sequence). CDR3 DNA: TGTGCCTTGTGGGAGGTGCCCCAAGAGTTGGGCAAAAAAATCAAGGTATTT. It specifies CALWEVPQELGKKIKVF.

The rearrangement joins TRGV4 to TRGJP2. This CDR3 is 14 amino acids long. From germline, CDR1 is EGSTGY and CDR2 YDSYTSSV. J was trimmed by 2 bases and V by 0 bases; bases with no gene match: 0. The CDR3 region is CATWDGSSDWIKTF. In DNA, the CDR3 is TGTGCCACCTGGGATGGGAGTAGTGATTGGATCAAGACGTTT.

The chain couples TRGV4 to TRGJP1. Germline loops: CDR1 EGSTGY, CDR2 YDSYTSSV. The CDR3 is made up of 14 amino acids. With 0 bases clipped from V and 4 bases from J, the junction kept 2 bases outside the gene matches. This CDR3 reads CATWDGHTGWFKIF. As DNA, the CDR3 is TGTGCCACCTGGGATGGGCACACTGGTTGGTTCAAGATATTT.

This clone has a handful of counts. TCRdb's protein for this DNA is that of a much larger clone and differs from the translation at residue 5, likely a read error; the protein shown is the DNA translation. The chain couples TRGV9 to TRGJP. This CDR3 has 16 residues. Germline V gene data show CDR1 as GITISATS and CDR2 as ISYDGTV (reference sequence). Trimming at V came to 4 bases and at J to 4 bases, leaving 4 bases not matched to a gene. Here the CDR3 DNA reads TGTGCCTTGTGGGACGGTCAAGAGTTGGGCAAAAAAATCAAGGTATTT. It codes for CALWDGQELGKKIKVF.

As to this clone: One end of the junction is discordant with germline, which a read error may explain. The CDR3 nucleotides are TGTGCCTTGCGAGAGTTGGGCAAAAAAAACAAGGTATTT. This sequence encodes CALRELGKKNKVF. The rearrangement joins TRGV9 to TRGJP. Germline V gene sequence: CDR1 GITISATS, CDR2 ISYDGTV (reference sequence). CDR3 size: 13 residues.

In its sample, this clone was seen a few times. Other DNA variants within this sample encode the same CDR3. The chain is built from TRGV9 and TRGJP. Per germline, CDR1 GITISATS and CDR2 ISYDGTV (reference sequence). The CDR3 covers 17 residues. V dropped 0 bases and J dropped 7; count of bases not matched to a gene: 6. This CDR3 is CALWEVTGELGKKIKVF. Written as DNA, the CDR3 is TGTGCCTTGTGGGAGGTGACGGGGGAGTTGGGCAAAAAAATCAAGGTATTT.

On this clone itself: The sample carries other DNA sequences with the same CDR3. This rearrangement joins TRGV9 to TRGJP. Germline V gene sequence: CDR1 GITISATS, CDR2 ISYDGTV (reference sequence). CDR3 length equals 17 residues. The V segment lost 3 bases and the J segment 3 bases; nucleotides outside the gene matches: 5. CDR3 DNA sequence: TGTGCCTTGTGGGAGTCGACGCAAGAGTTGGGCAAAAAAATCAAGGTATTT. Its protein product is CALWESTQELGKKIKVF.

As to this clone: Other DNA sequences in the same sample also yield this CDR3. The rearrangement links TRGV9 to TRGJP. Germline assignment: CDR1 GITISATS and CDR2 ISYDGTV (reference sequence). J lost 6 bases, V lost 0 bases, and 5 bases had no gene match. The CDR3 has 17 amino acids. This CDR3 reads CALWEVLRELGKKIKVF. The CDR3 DNA reads TGTGCCTTGTGGGAGGTGCTACGAGAGTTGGGCAAAAAAATCAAGGTATTT.

This clone was observed a few times. Being one base from a much bigger clone, this may be a read error. The same CDR3 also results from other DNA sequences found in this sample. The chain couples TRGV9 to TRGJP. The V gene's germline CDR1 is GITISATS and CDR2 ISYDGTV (reference sequence). V lost 4 bases, J lost 6 bases, and 3 bases stayed unmatched. The CDR3 runs 15 residues. CDR3 in amino acids: CALWEGELGKKIKVF. In DNA form, the CDR3 reads TGTGCCTTGTGGGAAGGAGAGTTGGGCAAAAAAATCAAGGTATTT.

Concerning this clone itself: Possible read error: a much larger clone is one base away. V gene TRGV9 combines with J gene TRGJP. The CDR3 sequence is 18 residues long. V was pared by 0 bases and J by 6 bases, with 8 bases of the junction left unmatched. Germline loops: CDR1 GITISATS, CDR2 ISYDGTV (reference sequence). The CDR3 coding sequence is TGTGCCTTGTGGGAGGTGTATAGCGGAGAGTTGGGCAAAAAAATCAAGGTATTT. It codes for CALWEVYSGELGKKIKVF.

A single count supports this clone. The rearrangement links TRGV4 to TRGJ1 or TRGJ2. V was clipped by 0 bases and J by 7 bases; unmatched bases: 6. This CDR3 is 13 amino acids long. CDR1 is EGSTGY and CDR2 is YDSYTSSV in the germline V gene. Here the CDR3 reads CATWDGRGYKKLF. The CDR3 region has the DNA TGTGCCACCTGGGATGGGAGGGGATATAAGAAACTCTTT.

J is TRGJP and V is TRGV9. V was clipped by 0 bases and J by 9 bases; unmatched bases: 8. This CDR3 region has 17 residues. In germline, CDR1 is GITISATS, CDR2 ISYDGTV (reference sequence). The chain's CDR3 is CALWEVLYVLGKKIKVF. For the CDR3, the DNA is TGTGCCTTGTGGGAGGTGCTTTATGTGTTGGGCAAAAAAATCAAGGTATTT.

A few counts support this clone. The chain joins TRGV9 to TRGJP. CDR1 is GITISATS and CDR2 is ISYDGTV in the germline V gene (reference sequence). CDR3 size: 16 residues. Trimming took 6 bases from V and 5 from J; bases not matched to a gene: 7. The CDR3 reads CALWSHKELGKKIKVF. CDR3 coding DNA: TGTGCCTTGTGGTCTCATAAAGAGTTGGGCAAAAAAATCAAGGTATTT.

This clone was seen a few times. In the same sample, other DNA sequences code for this CDR3. V usage is TRGV9 and J usage is TRGJP. V was pared by 2 bases and J by 4 bases, with 5 bases of the junction left unmatched. The germline gives CDR1 GITISATS, CDR2 ISYDGTV (reference sequence). The CDR3 loop spans 17 amino acids. CDR3 DNA sequence: TGTGCCTTGTGGGAGGACCTTCAAGAGTTGGGCAAAAAAATCAAGGTATTT. It specifies CALWEDLQELGKKIKVF.

The rearrangement links TRGV9 to TRGJP. Germline V gene sequence: CDR1 GITISATS, CDR2 ISYDGTV (reference sequence). With V trimmed by 2 bases and J by 7 bases, 5 bases remained unmatched. This CDR3 has 16 amino acids. CDR3 coding DNA: TGTGCCTTGTGGGAGGGTATGGAGTTGGGCAAAAAAATCAAGGTATTT. Protein sequence: CALWEGMELGKKIKVF.

In its sample, this clone is medium-sized. Other DNA sequences in this specimen translate into the identical CDR3. Here the CDR3 DNA reads TGTGCCTTGTGGGAGTCAGAGTTGGGCAAAAAAATCAAGGTATTT. Its translation is CALWESELGKKIKVF. The V gene is TRGV9, the J gene TRGJP. Looked up from germline, CDR1 is GITISATS and CDR2 is ISYDGTV (reference sequence). This CDR3 is 15 amino acids long. After removal of 3 bases from V and 6 bases from J, the junction contained 2 bases not matched to a gene.

For the CDR3, the DNA is TGTGCCTTGTGGGAGGTGATACAAGAGTTGGGCAAAAAAATCAAGGTATTT. This sequence encodes CALWEVIQELGKKIKVF. The chain combines TRGV9 with TRGJP. The CDR3 has 17 amino acids. CDR1 and CDR2 from the germline V gene are GITISATS and ISYDGTV (reference sequence). The ends lost 0 bases at V and 4 bases at J; junction bases unmatched: 3.

A remark on this clone: It may be a read error: a sequence one base away is much more abundant. The chain links TRGV9 to TRGJP. CDR3 length: 17 residues. Looked up from germline, CDR1 is GITISATS and CDR2 is ISYDGTV (reference sequence). CDR3 in amino acids: CALWEVRQGLGKKIKVF. In DNA form, the CDR3 reads TGTGCCTTGTGGGAGGTGCGGCAAGGGTTGGGCAAAAAAATCAAGGTATTT.

This clone was seen more than once but under ten times. The chain has TRGV9 and TRGJP. Germline V lookup: CDR1 GITISATS, CDR2 ISYDGTV (reference sequence). The CDR3 is made up of 18 amino acids. Losses at the gene ends were 3 bases for V and 6 bases for J; bases not matched to a gene: 11. CDR3 amino acids: CALWESKSGELGKKIKVF. CDR3 sequence (DNA): TGTGCCTTGTGGGAGTCGAAATCGGGAGAGTTGGGCAAAAAAATCAAGGTATTT.

V and J are TRGV3 and TRGJ1 or TRGJ2. The length of the CDR3 is 11 residues. CDR1 and CDR2 (germline): VTNTFY, YDVSTARD (reference sequence). The V and J ends lost 0 bases and 11 bases, in that order; junction bases with no gene match: 4. The CDR3 protein is CATWDRRQKLF. The CDR3 nucleotides read TGTGCCACCTGGGACAGGCGCCAGAAACTCTTT.

This clone was detected only a few times. This sample includes further DNA sequences coding for the same CDR3. The chain couples TRGV9 to TRGJP. CDR1 and CDR2 (germline): GITISATS, ISYDGTV (reference sequence). The CDR3 loop spans 17 amino acids. J lost 2 bases, V lost 1 base, and 2 bases had no gene match. The CDR3 bases are TGTGCCTTGTGGGAGGTCCGGCAAGAGTTGGGCAAAAAAATCAAGGTATTT. Its protein is CALWEVRQELGKKIKVF.

Within the sample, this clone is medium-sized. The same CDR3 is also encoded by other DNA sequences in this sample. The chain combines TRGV9 with TRGJP. In germline, CDR1 is GITISATS, CDR2 ISYDGTV (reference sequence). This CDR3 is 16 amino acids long. Unmatched junction bases numbered 4, after V lost 4 bases and J lost 4 bases. DNA for the CDR3: TGTGCCTTGTGGGATGAACAAGAGTTGGGCAAAAAAATCAAGGTATTT. It codes for CALWDEQELGKKIKVF.

This clone was seen a handful of times. A much larger clone lies a single base off, so this may be a read error. Other DNA sequences within the sample encode an identical CDR3. The chain employs TRGV9 and TRGJP. The CDR3 sequence is 14 residues long. Per the germline V gene, CDR1 is GITISATS and CDR2 is ISYDGTV (reference sequence). Unmatched junction bases numbered 2, after V lost 6 bases and J lost 6 bases. The CDR3 nucleotides read TGTGCCTTGTGGCTAGAGTTGGGCAAAAAAATCAAGGTATTT. Translating it yields CALWLELGKKIKVF.